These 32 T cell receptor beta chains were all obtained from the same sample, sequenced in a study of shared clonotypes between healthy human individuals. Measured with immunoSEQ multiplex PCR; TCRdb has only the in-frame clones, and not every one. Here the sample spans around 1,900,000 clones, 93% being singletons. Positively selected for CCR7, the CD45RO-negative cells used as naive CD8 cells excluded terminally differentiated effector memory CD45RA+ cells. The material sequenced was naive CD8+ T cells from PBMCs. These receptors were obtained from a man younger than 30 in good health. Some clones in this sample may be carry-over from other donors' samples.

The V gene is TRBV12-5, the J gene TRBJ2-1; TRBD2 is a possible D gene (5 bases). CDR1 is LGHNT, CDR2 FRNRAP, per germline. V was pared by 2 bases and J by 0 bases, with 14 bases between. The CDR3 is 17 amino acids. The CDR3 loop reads CASGLLYSGSSYNEQFF. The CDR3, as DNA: TGTGCTAGTGGTTTGTTATACAGCGGATCCTCCTACAATGAGCAGTTCTTC.

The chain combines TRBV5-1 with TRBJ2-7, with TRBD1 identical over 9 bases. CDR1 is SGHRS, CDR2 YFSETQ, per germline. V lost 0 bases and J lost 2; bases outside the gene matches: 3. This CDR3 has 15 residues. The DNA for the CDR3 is TGCGCCAGCAGCTTGGCCGGGGACAGGGCCTACGAGCAGTACTTC. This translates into CASSLAGDRAYEQYF.

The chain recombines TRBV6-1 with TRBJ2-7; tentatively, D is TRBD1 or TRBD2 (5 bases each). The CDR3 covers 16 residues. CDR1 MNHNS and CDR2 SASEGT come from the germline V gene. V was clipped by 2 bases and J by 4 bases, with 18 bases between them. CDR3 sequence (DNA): TGTGCCAGCAGTGAACTAGCCGCAGTCTACAGGTACGAGCAGTACTTC. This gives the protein CASSELAAVYRYEQYF.

In nucleotides, the CDR3 is TGTGCCAGCAGTTTATACGGACAACCCTCCTACGAGCAGTACTTC. Translated: CASSLYGQPSYEQYF. The chain carries TRBV27 and TRBJ2-7, with D maybe TRBD1 (5 bases). The V and J ends lost 1 base and 0 bases respectively, with 10 bases between them. Germline V gene data show CDR1 as MNHEY and CDR2 as SMNVEV (reference sequence). The CDR3 covers 15 residues.

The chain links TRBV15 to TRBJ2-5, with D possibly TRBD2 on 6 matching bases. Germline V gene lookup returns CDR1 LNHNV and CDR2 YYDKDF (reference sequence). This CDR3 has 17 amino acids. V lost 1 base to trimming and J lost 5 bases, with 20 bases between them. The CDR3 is CATSRAPRLVSGETQYF. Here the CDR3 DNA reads TGTGCCACCAGCAGAGCCCCTAGACTAGTGTCGGGGGAGACCCAGTACTTC.

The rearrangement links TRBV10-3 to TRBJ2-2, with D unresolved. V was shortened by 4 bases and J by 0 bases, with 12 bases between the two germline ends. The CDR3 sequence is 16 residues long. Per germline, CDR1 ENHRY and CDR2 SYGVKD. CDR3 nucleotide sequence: TGTGCCATCAGTGTGGGTGTAACAGCGAACACCGGGGAGCTGTTTTTT. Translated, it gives CAISVGVTANTGELFF.

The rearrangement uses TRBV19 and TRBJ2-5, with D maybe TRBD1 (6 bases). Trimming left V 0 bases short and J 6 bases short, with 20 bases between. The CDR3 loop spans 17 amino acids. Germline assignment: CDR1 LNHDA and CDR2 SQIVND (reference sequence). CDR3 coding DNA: TGTGCCAGTAGTATAGATATCGAGACAGGTCTGTGGAAGACCCAGTACTTC. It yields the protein CASSIDIETGLWKTQYF.

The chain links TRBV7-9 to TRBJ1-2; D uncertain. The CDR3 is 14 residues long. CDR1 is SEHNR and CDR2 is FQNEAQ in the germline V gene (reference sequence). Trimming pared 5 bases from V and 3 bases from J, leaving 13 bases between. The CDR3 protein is CASSPKTFDYGYTF. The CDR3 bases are TGTGCCAGCAGCCCGAAAACATTCGACTATGGCTACACCTTC.

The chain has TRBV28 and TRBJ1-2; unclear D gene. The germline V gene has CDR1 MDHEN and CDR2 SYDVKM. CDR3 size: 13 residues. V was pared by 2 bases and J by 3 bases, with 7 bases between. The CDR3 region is CASSLPNHYGYTF. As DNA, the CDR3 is TGTGCCAGCAGTTTACCCAACCACTATGGCTACACCTTC.

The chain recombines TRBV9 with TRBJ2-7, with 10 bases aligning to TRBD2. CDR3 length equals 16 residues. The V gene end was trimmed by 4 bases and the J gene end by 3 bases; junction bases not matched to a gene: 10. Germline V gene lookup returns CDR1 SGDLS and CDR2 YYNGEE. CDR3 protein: CASSPHSGLAHYEQYF. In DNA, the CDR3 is TGTGCCAGCAGCCCTCACTCGGGACTAGCGCACTACGAGCAGTACTTC.

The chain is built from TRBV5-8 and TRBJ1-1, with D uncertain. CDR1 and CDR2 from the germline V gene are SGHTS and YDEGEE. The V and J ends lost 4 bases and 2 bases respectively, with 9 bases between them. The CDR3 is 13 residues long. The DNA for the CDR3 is TGTGCCAGCAGCCTTCGGCCAAACACTGAAGCTTTCTTT. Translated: CASSLRPNTEAFF.

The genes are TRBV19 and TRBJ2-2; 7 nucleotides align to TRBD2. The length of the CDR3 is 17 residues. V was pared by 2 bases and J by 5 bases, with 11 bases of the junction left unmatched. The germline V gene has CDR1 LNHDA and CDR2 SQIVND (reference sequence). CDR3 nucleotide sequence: TGTGCCAGTAGTATATGGTTTCTAGCGGAGAGGACCGGGGAGCTGTTTTTT. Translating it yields CASSIWFLAERTGELFF.

CDR3: CASSSPSAKNIQYF. CDR3 DNA: TGCGCCAGCAGTTCCCCTTCGGCCAAAAACATTCAGTACTTC. The genes are TRBV5-1 and TRBJ2-4; D is ambiguous. Germline V gene sequence: CDR1 SGHRS, CDR2 YFSETQ. The CDR3 totals 14 residues. With 5 bases removed from V and 1 base from J, the gap between germline ends came to 10 bases.

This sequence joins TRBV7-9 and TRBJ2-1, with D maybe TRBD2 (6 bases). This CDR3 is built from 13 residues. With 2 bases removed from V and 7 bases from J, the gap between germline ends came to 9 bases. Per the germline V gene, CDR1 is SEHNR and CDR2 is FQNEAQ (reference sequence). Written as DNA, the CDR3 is TGTGCCAGCAGCTTAAGGAGGGAGAATGAGCAGTTCTTC. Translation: CASSLRRENEQFF.

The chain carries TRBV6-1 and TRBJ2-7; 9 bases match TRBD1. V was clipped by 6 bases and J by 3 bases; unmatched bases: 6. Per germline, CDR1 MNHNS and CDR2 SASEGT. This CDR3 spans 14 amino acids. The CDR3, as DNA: TGTGCCAGCAGACCCACAGGGGGCAGCTACGAGCAGTACTTC. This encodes CASRPTGGSYEQYF.

CDR3 DNA: TGCGCCAGCAGCCAAGTTGCAGGTGATGGTGAAAAACTGTTTTTT. It specifies CASSQVAGDGEKLFF. The V gene is TRBV4-1, the J gene TRBJ1-4; D unresolved. This CDR3 comprises 15 residues. Germline lookup yields CDR1 MGHRA and CDR2 YSYEKL. Trimming left V 1 base short and J 7 bases short, with 13 bases between.

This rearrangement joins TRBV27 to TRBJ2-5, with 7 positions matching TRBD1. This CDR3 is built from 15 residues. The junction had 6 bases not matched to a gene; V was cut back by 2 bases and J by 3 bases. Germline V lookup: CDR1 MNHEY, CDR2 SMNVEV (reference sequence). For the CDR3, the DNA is TGTGCCAGCAGTTTAAGATCTGACAGGGAAGAGACCCAGTACTTC. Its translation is CASSLRSDREETQYF.

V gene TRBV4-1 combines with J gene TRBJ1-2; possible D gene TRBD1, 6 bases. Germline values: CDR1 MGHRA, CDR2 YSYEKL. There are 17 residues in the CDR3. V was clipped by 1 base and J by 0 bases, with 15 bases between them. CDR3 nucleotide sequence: TGCGCCAGCAGCCAAGGCCGTGGGGGGCGGACTAACTATGGCTACACCTTC. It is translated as CASSQGRGGRTNYGYTF.

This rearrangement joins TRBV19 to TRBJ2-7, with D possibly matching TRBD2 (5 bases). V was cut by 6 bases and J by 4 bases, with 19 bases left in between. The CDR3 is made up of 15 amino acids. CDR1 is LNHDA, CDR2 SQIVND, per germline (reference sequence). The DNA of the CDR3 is TGTGCCAGTAGCACATACCGGGGTCCGGGGTACGAGCAGTACTTC. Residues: CASSTYRGPGYEQYF.

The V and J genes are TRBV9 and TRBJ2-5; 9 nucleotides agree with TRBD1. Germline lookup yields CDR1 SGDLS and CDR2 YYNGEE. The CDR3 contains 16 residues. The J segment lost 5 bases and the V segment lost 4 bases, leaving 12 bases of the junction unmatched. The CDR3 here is CASSPWGQGQVETQYF. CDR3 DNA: TGTGCCAGCAGCCCCTGGGGACAGGGACAGGTGGAGACCCAGTACTTC.

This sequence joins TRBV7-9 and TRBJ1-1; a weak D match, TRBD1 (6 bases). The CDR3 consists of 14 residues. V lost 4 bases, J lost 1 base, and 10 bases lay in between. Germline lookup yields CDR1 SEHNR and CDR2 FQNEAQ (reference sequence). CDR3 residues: CASSSLGGNTEAFF. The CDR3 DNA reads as TGTGCCAGCAGCTCCCTAGGGGGGAACACTGAAGCTTTCTTT.

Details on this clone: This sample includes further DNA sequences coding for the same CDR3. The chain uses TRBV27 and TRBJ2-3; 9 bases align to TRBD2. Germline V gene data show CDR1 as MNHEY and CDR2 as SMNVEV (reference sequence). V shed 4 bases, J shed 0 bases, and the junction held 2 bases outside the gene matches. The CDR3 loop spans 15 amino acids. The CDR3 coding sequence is TGTGCCAGCAGTTCCCTAGCGGGAAGCACAGATACGCAGTATTTT. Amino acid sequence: CASSSLAGSTDTQYF.

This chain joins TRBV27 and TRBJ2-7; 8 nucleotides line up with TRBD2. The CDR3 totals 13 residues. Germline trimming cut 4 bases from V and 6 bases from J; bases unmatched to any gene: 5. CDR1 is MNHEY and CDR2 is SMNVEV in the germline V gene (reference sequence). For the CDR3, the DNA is TGTGCCAGCAGTTCAGCGGGAGAAATCGAGCAGTACTTC. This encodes CASSSAGEIEQYF.

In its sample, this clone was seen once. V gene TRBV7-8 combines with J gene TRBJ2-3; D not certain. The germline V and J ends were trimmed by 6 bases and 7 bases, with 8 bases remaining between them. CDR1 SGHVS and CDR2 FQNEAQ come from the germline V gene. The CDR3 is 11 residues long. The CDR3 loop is CASRAAYTQYF. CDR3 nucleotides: TGTGCCAGCAGGGCGGCGTATACGCAGTATTTT. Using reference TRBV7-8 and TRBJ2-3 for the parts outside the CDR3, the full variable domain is GAGVSQSPRYKVAKRGQDVALRCDPISGHVSLFWYQQALGQGPEFLTYFQNEAQLDKSGLPSDRFFAERPEGSVSTLKIQRTQQEDSAVYLCASRAAYTQYFGPGTRLTVL.

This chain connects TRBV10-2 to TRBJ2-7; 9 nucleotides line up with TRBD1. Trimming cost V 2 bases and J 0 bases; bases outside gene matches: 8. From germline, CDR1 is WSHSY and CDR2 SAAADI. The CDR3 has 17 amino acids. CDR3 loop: CASSEGTRDRVSYEQYF. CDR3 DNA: TGCGCCAGCAGTGAGGGTACCCGGGACAGGGTCTCCTACGAGCAGTACTTC.

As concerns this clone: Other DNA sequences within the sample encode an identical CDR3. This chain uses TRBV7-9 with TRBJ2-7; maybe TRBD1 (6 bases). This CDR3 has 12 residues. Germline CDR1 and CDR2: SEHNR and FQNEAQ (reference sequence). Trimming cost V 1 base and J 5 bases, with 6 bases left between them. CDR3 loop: CASSLDRDEQYF. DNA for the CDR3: TGTGCCAGCAGCTTAGACAGGGACGAGCAGTACTTC.

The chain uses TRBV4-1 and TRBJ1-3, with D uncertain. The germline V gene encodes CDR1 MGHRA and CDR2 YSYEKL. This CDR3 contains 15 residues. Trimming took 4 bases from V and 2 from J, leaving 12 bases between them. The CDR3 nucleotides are TGCGCCAGCAGCCCCAGTGTGGCCCCTGGAAACACCATATATTTT. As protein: CASSPSVAPGNTIYF.

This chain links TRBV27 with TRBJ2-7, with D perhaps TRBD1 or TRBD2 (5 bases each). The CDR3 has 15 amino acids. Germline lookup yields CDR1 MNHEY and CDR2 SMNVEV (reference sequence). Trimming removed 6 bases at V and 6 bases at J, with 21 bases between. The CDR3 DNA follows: TGTGCCAGCAGCCGAGTGGGGGACGGAGAAGGCGAGCAGTACTTC. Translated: CASSRVGDGEGEQYF.

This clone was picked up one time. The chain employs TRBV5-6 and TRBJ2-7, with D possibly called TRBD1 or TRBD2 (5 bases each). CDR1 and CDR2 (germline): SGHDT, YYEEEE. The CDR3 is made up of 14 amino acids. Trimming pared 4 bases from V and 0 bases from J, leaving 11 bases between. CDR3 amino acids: CASSQAGSSYEQYF. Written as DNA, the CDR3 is TGTGCCAGCAGCCAGGCAGGGAGCTCCTACGAGCAGTACTTC.

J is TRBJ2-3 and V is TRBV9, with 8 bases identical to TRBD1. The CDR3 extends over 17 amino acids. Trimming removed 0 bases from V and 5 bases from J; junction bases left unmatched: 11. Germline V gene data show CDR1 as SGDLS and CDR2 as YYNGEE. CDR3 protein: CASSVDYGQGPGDTQYF. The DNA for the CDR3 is TGTGCCAGCAGCGTAGATTACGGACAGGGTCCCGGAGATACGCAGTATTTT.

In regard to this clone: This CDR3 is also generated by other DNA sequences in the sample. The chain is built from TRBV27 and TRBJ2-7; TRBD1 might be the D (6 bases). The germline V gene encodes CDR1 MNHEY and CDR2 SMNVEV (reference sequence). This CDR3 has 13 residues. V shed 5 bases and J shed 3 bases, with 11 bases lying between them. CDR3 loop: CASSLGQYYEQYF. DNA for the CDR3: TGTGCCAGCAGTCTAGGACAGTACTACGAGCAGTACTTC.

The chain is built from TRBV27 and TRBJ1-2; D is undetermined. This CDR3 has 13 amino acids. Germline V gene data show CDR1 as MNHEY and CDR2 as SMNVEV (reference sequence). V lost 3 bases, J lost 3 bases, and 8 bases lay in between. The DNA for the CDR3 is TGTGCCAGCAGTTTTAACGCGTACTATGGCTACACCTTC. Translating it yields CASSFNAYYGYTF.